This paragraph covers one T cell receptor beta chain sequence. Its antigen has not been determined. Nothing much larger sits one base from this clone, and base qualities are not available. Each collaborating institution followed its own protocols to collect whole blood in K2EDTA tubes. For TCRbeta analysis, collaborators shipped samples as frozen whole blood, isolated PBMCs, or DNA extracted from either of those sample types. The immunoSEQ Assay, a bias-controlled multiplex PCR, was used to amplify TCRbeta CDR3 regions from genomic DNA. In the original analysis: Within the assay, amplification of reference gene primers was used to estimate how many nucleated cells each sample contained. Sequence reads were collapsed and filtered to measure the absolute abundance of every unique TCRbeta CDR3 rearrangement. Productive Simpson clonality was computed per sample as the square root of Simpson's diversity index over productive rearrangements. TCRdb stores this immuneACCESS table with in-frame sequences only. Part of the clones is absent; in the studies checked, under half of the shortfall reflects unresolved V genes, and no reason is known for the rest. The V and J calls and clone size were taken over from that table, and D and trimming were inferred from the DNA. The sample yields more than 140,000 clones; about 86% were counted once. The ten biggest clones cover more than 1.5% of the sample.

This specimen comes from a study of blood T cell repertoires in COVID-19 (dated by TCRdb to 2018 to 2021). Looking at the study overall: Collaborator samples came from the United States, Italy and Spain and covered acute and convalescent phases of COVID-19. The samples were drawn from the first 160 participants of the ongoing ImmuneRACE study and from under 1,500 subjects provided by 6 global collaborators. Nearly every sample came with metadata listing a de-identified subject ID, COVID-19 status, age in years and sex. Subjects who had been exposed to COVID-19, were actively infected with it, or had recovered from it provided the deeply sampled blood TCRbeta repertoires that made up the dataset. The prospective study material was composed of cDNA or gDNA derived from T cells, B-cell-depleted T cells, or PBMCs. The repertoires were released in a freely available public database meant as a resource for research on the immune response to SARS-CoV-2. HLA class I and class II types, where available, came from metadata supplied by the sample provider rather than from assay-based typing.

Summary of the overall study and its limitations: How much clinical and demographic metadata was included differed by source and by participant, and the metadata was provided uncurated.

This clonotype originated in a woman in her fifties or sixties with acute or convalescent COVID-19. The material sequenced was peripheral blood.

The nucleotide sequence reads as follows: TGTGCCAGCAGCCCCCAGGGGGTCGCTGAAGCTTTCTTT. It is translated as CASSPQGVAEAFF. The rearranged chain carries TRBV7-3 and TRBJ1-1; 7 bases in between match TRBD1. According to the germline V gene, CDR1 reads SGHTA and CDR2 reads FQGTGA. The CDR3 runs 13 residues from the cysteine to the phenylalanine. The entry retains the CDR3 DNA only, 39 bases that are in frame from base 1. V loses 5 bases at its end and J loses 6 bases; junction bases beyond the gene matches: 6.